One sample yielded the 22 T cell receptor beta chains listed below, sequenced in a study of T cell repertoires in cytomegalovirus infection. These receptors are not linked to any known antigen. In TCRdb, the reads were re-called with MiXCR into one record per CDR3 protein. The data contain about 920,000 distinct CDR3 sequences, 31% of them singletons. Material: cultured CD8+ T cells from PBMCs, obtained from culture after CMV antigen stimulation. The receptors here all came from a human donor in good health (CMV status not recorded). Some clones in this sample may be carry-over from other donors' samples.

This clonotype was detected a few times. V gene TRBV7-9 combines with J gene TRBJ1-4; weak D call: TRBD1 (6 bases). V was trimmed by 5 bases and J by 0 bases, leaving 13 bases between them. Germline loops: CDR1 SEHNR, CDR2 FQNEAQ (reference sequence). CDR3 size: 16 residues. The chain's CDR3 is CASSTGLRTTNEKLFF. In nucleotides, the CDR3 is TGTGCCAGCAGCACAGGGTTGAGGACAACTAATGAAAAACTGTTTTTT.

This clonotype was seen a handful of times. J is TRBJ2-5 and V is TRBV15; 10 nucleotides match TRBD1. V shed 4 bases, J shed 5 bases, and the junction held 7 bases outside the gene matches. This CDR3 is built from 15 residues. CDR1 and CDR2 from the germline V gene are LNHNV and YYDKDF (reference sequence). CDR3 coding DNA: TGTGCCACCAGCAAGGGACAGGGGACGGCGGAGACCCAGTACTTC. It encodes CATSKGQGTAETQYF.

This clonotype has just a few counts. The rearrangement joins TRBV5-4 to TRBJ2-5; a weak D match, TRBD1 (5 bases). Germline V lookup: CDR1 SGHNT, CDR2 YYREEE (reference sequence). CDR3 length: 14 amino acids. V dropped 4 bases and J dropped 3 bases, with 13 bases sitting between them. CDR3 nucleotides: TGTGCCAGCAGCCCTTCGACAGCCGAAGAGACCCAGTACTTC. Translated, it gives CASSPSTAEETQYF.

CDR3 sequence (DNA): TGTGCCAGCAGTTTATCCCTAACAGTCCCGCCCTACGAGCAGTACTTC. It is translated as CASSLSLTVPPYEQYF. This sequence joins TRBV27 and TRBJ2-7; no clear D. V dropped 0 bases and J dropped 2 bases, with 14 bases sitting between them. CDR1 and CDR2 (germline): MNHEY, SMNVEV (reference sequence). The CDR3 contains 16 residues.

The V and J genes are TRBV12-3 or TRBV12-4 and TRBJ2-7; tentative D call: TRBD1 (6 bases). V gave up 3 bases and J gave up 6 bases, with 21 bases separating them. This CDR3 has 16 amino acids. CDR3 sequence: CASSFVLAGVIREQYV. CDR3 DNA: TGTGCCAGCAGTTTCGTATTGGCAGGGGTTATTCGCGAGCAGTACGTC.

This clonotype was seen a handful of times. The J gene is TRBJ1-4, the V gene TRBV12-5, with D uncertain. V dropped 5 bases and J dropped 12 bases, with 13 bases sitting between them. CDR3 size: 12 residues. From germline, CDR1 is LGHNT and CDR2 FRNRAP. CDR3 sequence (DNA): TGTGCTAGTGGTCTCCTGGACGCGGAACTGTTTTTT. Translating it yields CASGLLDAELFF.

The V gene is TRBV10-2, the J gene TRBJ1-2, with TRBD1 as a possible D gene (5 bases). CDR3 length equals 13 residues. The germline V gene has CDR1 WSHSY and CDR2 SAAADI. Trimming left V 6 bases short and J 8 bases short, with 16 bases between. The CDR3 DNA sequence: TGCGCCAGCAGGGAGGGGACCTCGGAGGGCTACACCTTC. It specifies CASREGTSEGYTF.

This clonotype was counted between two and nine times. The chain employs TRBV12-3 or TRBV12-4 and TRBJ2-3; D is possibly TRBD1 (6 bases). This CDR3 region has 14 residues. V shed 8 bases and J shed 6 bases, with 18 bases lying between them. Here the CDR3 DNA reads TGTGCCAGCTCACCCCAGGGGTCTATGGATACGCAGTATTTT. Translated, it gives CASSPQGSMDTQYF.

This clonotype has more than one count but fewer than ten. The chain combines TRBV9 with TRBJ1-5; D unresolved. Trimming took off 1 base at V and 1 base at J, with 6 bases between the two ends. This CDR3 is 14 amino acids long. Germline lookup yields CDR1 SGDLS and CDR2 YYNGEE. The CDR3: CASSVSDSNQPQHF. DNA for the CDR3: TGTGCCAGCAGCGTATCCGACAGCAATCAGCCCCAGCATTTT.

This clonotype turned up a few times. The chain joins TRBV5-1 to TRBJ2-6; 8 bases are a match to TRBD1. CDR3 length: 16 residues. The germline gives CDR1 SGHRS, CDR2 YFSETQ. J gave up 4 bases and V 4 bases, and 7 bases lay outside the gene matches. The CDR3 is CASSTDRVDGANVLTF. CDR3 DNA sequence: TGCGCCAGCAGCACGGACAGGGTGGACGGGGCCAACGTCCTGACTTTC.

The table lists this clonotype with many counts. The chain is built from TRBV7-2 and TRBJ2-5; the match to TRBD2 covers 12 bases. Germline V lookup: CDR1 SGHTA, CDR2 FQGNSA. The CDR3 spans 16 residues. V lost 4 bases, J lost 1 base, and 4 bases stayed unmatched. The CDR3 protein is CASSSLAGGIQETQYF. In nucleotides, the CDR3 is TGTGCCAGCAGCTCGCTAGCGGGGGGGATCCAAGAGACCCAGTACTTC. The entire variable domain, with the rest obtained from reference TRBV7-2 and TRBJ2-5, is as follows: GAGVSQSPSNKVTEKGKDVELRCDPISGHTALYWYRQSLGQGLEFLIYFQGNSAPDKSGLPSDRFSAERTGGSVSTLTIQRTQQEDSAVYLCASSSLAGGIQETQYFGPGTRLLVL.

At least ten counts were recorded for this clonotype. The rearrangement links TRBV27 to TRBJ2-7; 7 positions match TRBD1. The germline V gene has CDR1 MNHEY and CDR2 SMNVEV (reference sequence). V lost 6 bases to trimming and J lost 0 bases; unmatched junction nucleotides: 5. This CDR3 region has 14 residues. CDR3 in DNA: TGTGCCAGCAGCTCGGGACAGAGCTCCTACGAGCAGTACTTC. Translation: CASSSGQSSYEQYF.

This clonotype showed up many times. This chain links TRBV12-3 or TRBV12-4 with TRBJ2-6; D may correspond to TRBD1 or TRBD2 (5 bases each). The V end was cut by 7 bases, the J end by 4 bases, with 11 bases between. The CDR3 sequence is 14 residues long. CDR3 loop: CASTPGPGANVLTF. The CDR3 DNA sequence: TGTGCCAGCACACCGGGACCCGGGGCCAACGTCCTGACTTTC.

This clonotype has more than one count but fewer than ten. This chain uses TRBV7-6 with TRBJ1-2; D not resolved. The CDR3 runs 12 residues. CDR1 and CDR2 (germline): SGHVS, FNYEAQ. V dropped 5 bases and J dropped 4 bases, with 8 bases sitting between them. CDR3 in DNA: TGTGCCAGCAGCGGTCGCCTCTATGGCTACACCTTC. Its translation: CASSGRLYGYTF.

This sequence joins TRBV11-2 and TRBJ1-6; 7 nucleotides agree with TRBD1. Germline CDR1 reads SGHAT; CDR2 reads FQNNGV. After removal of 5 bases from V and 0 bases from J, the junction contained 10 bases not matched to a gene. This CDR3 has 18 residues. The CDR3 sequence is CASSPTGFQGSYNSPLHF. For the CDR3, the DNA is TGTGCCAGCAGCCCGACAGGGTTTCAGGGCTCCTATAATTCACCCCTCCACTTT. The variable domain in full, completed from reference TRBV11-2 and TRBJ1-6, reads EAGVAQSPRYKIIEKRQSVAFWCNPISGHATLYWYQQILGQGPKLLIQFQNNGVVDDSQLPKDRFSAERLKGVDSTLKIQPAKLEDSAVYLCASSPTGFQGSYNSPLHFGNGTRLTVT.

The V and J genes are TRBV28 and TRBJ1-2, with 9 bases aligning to TRBD1. Germline V gives CDR1 MDHEN, CDR2 SYDVKM. V was clipped by 3 bases and J by 5 bases; unmatched bases: 13. CDR3 length: 17 residues. In DNA form, the CDR3 reads TGTGCCAGCAGTTTTGGCCCGGGACAGGGTAATTGGTATGGCTACACCTTC. It encodes CASSFGPGQGNWYGYTF.

The CDR3 loop is CASARPNNEQFF. Written as DNA, the CDR3 is TGTGCCAGCGCTCGACCAAACAATGAGCAGTTCTTC. The chain has TRBV6-2 or TRBV6-3 and TRBJ2-1; no firm D call. From germline, CDR1 is MNHEY and CDR2 SVGEGT. V lost 8 bases and J lost 5, with 10 bases in between. The CDR3 runs to 12 residues.

The chain couples TRBV7-6 to TRBJ1-5; D remains ambiguous. Looked up from germline, CDR1 is SGHVS and CDR2 is FNYEAQ. V dropped 5 bases and J dropped 0 bases, with 11 bases sitting between them. This CDR3 contains 15 residues. The CDR3 reads CASSPLIYSNQPQHF. In DNA, the CDR3 is TGTGCCAGCAGCCCCCTAATCTATAGCAATCAGCCCCAGCATTTT.

This chain links TRBV10-3 with TRBJ2-1; TRBD1 matches at 7 bases. V was pared by 0 bases and J by 9 bases, with 8 bases of the junction left unmatched. The CDR3 runs to 15 residues. The V gene's germline CDR1 is ENHRY and CDR2 SYGVKD. The CDR3 loop is CAISESKGAIVEQFF. Written as DNA, the CDR3 is TGTGCCATCAGTGAGTCGAAGGGGGCCATCGTTGAGCAGTTCTTC.

The chain joins TRBV29-1 to TRBJ1-2, with 10 bases fitting TRBD1. The germline V gene encodes CDR1 SQVTM and CDR2 ANQGSEA. The CDR3 extends over 14 amino acids. Germline trimming cut 5 bases from V and 6 bases from J; bases unmatched to any gene: 9. Here the CDR3 reads CSVFSGTGDDGYTF. CDR3 sequence (DNA): TGCAGCGTTTTTTCCGGGACAGGGGACGATGGCTACACCTTC.

This clonotype was counted many times. The rearrangement links TRBV7-2 to TRBJ2-5, with a weak D call TRBD2 (5 bases). Per the germline V gene, CDR1 is SGHTA and CDR2 is FQGNSA. The V and J ends lost 5 bases and 2 bases respectively, with 9 bases between them. The length of the CDR3 is 13 residues. The CDR3 DNA reads as TGTGCCAGCAGCGCTAGCTTTCAAGAGACCCAGTACTTC. The encoded protein is CASSASFQETQYF.

This clonotype was found a few times. The chain is built from TRBV5-4 and TRBJ2-2; D is ambiguous. This CDR3 is 15 amino acids long. V was pared by 3 bases and J by 0 bases, with 9 bases between. The germline V gene encodes CDR1 SGHNT and CDR2 YYREEE (reference sequence). CDR3 amino acids: CASSSDGANTGELFF. The CDR3 DNA reads as TGTGCCAGCAGCTCGGACGGTGCGAACACCGGGGAGCTGTTTTTT.